The rows below give T cell receptor beta chains drawn from one sample of a study of long-term antiretroviral therapy in people with HIV. TCRdb's copy holds only in-frame clones and misses some; the assay was immunoSEQ multiplex PCR. In the table there are over 25,000 clones, almost 85% of which are singletons. The source material was unsorted PBMCs, sampled 1.1 years before starting antiretroviral therapy. These receptors were obtained from a woman aged 30 to 39 with HIV. Both conserved end residues are trimmed from each CDR3. A D gene is named only where the DNA matches it firmly. Size tells how often a clone was seen (once, few, many) or the class of an expanded clone, and some rows leave it out.

D gene | V gene | clone size | CDR3 protein
- | TRBV18 | - | ASSRTRTDTQY
- | TRBV7-8 | few | ASSLFNSGELYGYT
- | TRBV27 | - | ASSLSASLYEKLF
TRBD1 | TRBV30 | - | AWRRRDRGFGYT
- | TRBV11-1 | once | ASSLGRREAF
- | TRBV18 | few | ASSPYRANTEAF
- | TRBV7-8 | - | ASSLVGVNTEAF
- | TRBV2 | - | ASRINSPLH
TRBD1 | TRBV9 | once | ASRPYRGGTEAF
- | TRBV29-1 | - | SALVQGGVNTEAF
- | TRBV20-1 | few | SIAGHSPLH
- | TRBV2 | - | ASSEEQGMGEAF
- | TRBV9 | - | ASSVDYTNYEQY
- | TRBV20-1 | - | SAPSGRGYT
- | TRBV5-1 | - | ASSASTGPFQETQY
- | TRBV6-1 | - | ASSADRFDGYT
- | TRBV27 | - | ASSLAGGGNRGGYT
- | TRBV7-9 | - | ASRGHGNTEAF
- | TRBV7-8 | - | ASSLGATSREPRNTEAF
- | TRBV5-5 | - | ASSSIAPSNNNEQF
- | TRBV5-1 | few | ASSLESGINSPLH
TRBD1 | TRBV6-1 | once | ASSVAGGYGYT
- | TRBV6-6 | - | ASRFGGQPQH
- | TRBV11-2 | - | ASSLGIGNQETQY
TRBD1 | TRBV5-1 | - | ASSLGGQGYPEEQY
- | TRBV29-1 | - | SGEQRMNTEAF
- | TRBV4-1 | - | ASSLEGEPDTQY
TRBD2 | TRBV5-5 | - | ASRGGLAGETQY
- | TRBV6-5 | - | ASSYQGVNEQF
TRBD1 | TRBV2 | - | ASSDFGDRGNEQF
- | TRBV7-8 | once | ASSLLAVAGGDTQY
- | TRBV5-1 | - | ASSLDGSGNTIY
- | TRBV5-1 | - | ASSPRGEAEKLF
TRBD1 | TRBV4-1 | - | ASSQLEGGVYGYT
- | TRBV4-1 | few | ASSPDSFSGNTIY
TRBD1 | TRBV5-6 | - | ASSLGQGNGYT
TRBD1 | TRBV11-3 | - | ASSLRQGGTGELF
- | TRBV5-5 | - | ASSWAPTDSIGDYGYT
- | TRBV28 | - | ASSSAGWDYEQY
- | TRBV30 | - | AWSVQQEGYT
TRBD1 | TRBV27 | once | ASSRRDSNHNEQF
- | TRBV5-4 | - | ASSLGTVNYEQY
- | TRBV7-9 | few | ASSPPVLEAF
- | TRBV2 | - | ASSVESEAF
TRBD1 | TRBV30 | - | AWTPQGRMNTEAF
TRBD1 | TRBV5-4 | once | ASSRDSYGYT
- | TRBV11-1 | - | ASSLEPGGNTEAF
TRBD1 | TRBV4-1 | - | ASSLGGGTEAF
- | TRBV15 | - | ATSKEPGPLINSNQPQH
TRBD1 | TRBV13 | - | ASSSLGTGKNTIY
- | TRBV10-2 | - | ASSPVGAGYTGELF
- | TRBV30 | - | AWSVAGPTGNTIY
TRBD1 | TRBV25-1 | - | ASSELGRTGSGNTIY
- | TRBV6-5 | - | ASKAGGTEAF
- | TRBV6-5 | few | ASSYLRQSLRYGYT
TRBD1 | TRBV11-2 | - | ASSGTGGLNTEAF
TRBD2 | TRBV9 | - | ASIVVAGVKVEDTQY
- | TRBV11-2 | - | ASSLGGFAKNIQY